This T cell receptor (beta chain) was found in a study of T cell responses to AZD1222 COVID-19 vaccine. Profiled with immunoSEQ multiplex PCR; TCRdb holds only in-frame clones, not every one. In the table there are approximately 110,000 clones, more than 70% of which are singletons. The CDR3 is 12 amino acids. Trimming pared 7 bases from V and 0 bases from J, leaving 6 bases between. Per germline, CDR1 SGHTA and CDR2 FQGNSA. The source is an adult in good health. The chain couples TRBV7-2 to TRBJ1-1; D is unresolved. This specimen was peripheral blood, taken on day 0 of AZD1222 vaccination. The CDR3 sequence is CASTLMNTEAFF. Here the CDR3 DNA reads TGTGCCAGCACCCTGATGAACACTGAAGCTTTCTTT.